This T cell receptor (beta chain) was identified in a study of cytomegalovirus exposure and HLA in healthy donors. In the study overall: In an earlier analysis, 95 million to 130 million unique TCR beta sequences were found from 150 million to 200 million T cells. Overall study results and limits: Later genetic work tied a missense DCLRE1C variant to beta-chain V and J trimming. Among TCR beta chains, those listed as cytomegalovirus-associated numbered approximately 150. A later analysis reportedly found fewer N-insertions in an Asian-associated ancestry cluster than the roughly 670-donor mean.

A multiplex PCR was run with 60 Vbeta primers and 13 Jbeta primers. TCRdb's copy holds only in-frame clones and misses some; the assay was immunoSEQ multiplex PCR. Of roughly 140,000 clones in the sample, around 80% are singletons; the top ten hold roughly 2.5%. Remarks on this clone: Antigen unknown.

The V gene lost 3 bases and the J gene lost 1 base, with 9 bases spanning the gap. The length of the CDR3 is 15 residues. Germline CDR1 and CDR2: KGHSH and LQKENI. What was sequenced was PBMCs. The sequence derives from a boy between 2 and 10 years old in good health and CMV-seronegative. V is TRBV18 and J is TRBJ2-2; D gene ambiguous. The CDR3 here is CASSPLTGNTGELFF. CDR3 DNA: TGTGCCAGCTCACCGCTTACGGGGAACACCGGGGAGCTGTTTTTT.